Each of the 12 T cell receptor beta chains below was sequenced from the same sample in a study of cytomegalovirus exposure and HLA in healthy donors. It was with 60 Vbeta and 13 Jbeta primers that the PCR ran. Measured with immunoSEQ multiplex PCR; TCRdb has only the in-frame clones, and not every one. The table records more than 150,000 clones, around 82% of them present only once. The sequencing sample was made of PBMCs. These receptors were taken from a boy between 2 and 10 years old in good health and CMV-seronegative.

This chain links TRBV2 with TRBJ2-7; 9 bases are a match to TRBD1. J gave up 6 bases and V 10 bases, and 10 bases lay outside the gene matches. The CDR3 is 13 residues long. Germline V lookup: CDR1 SNHLY, CDR2 FYNNEI. The DNA for the CDR3 is TGTGCCACCACAGGGGGCGCGTCAATCGAGCAGTACTTC. It yields the protein CATTGGASIEQYF. Based on the CDR3 plus reference TRBV2 and TRBJ2-7, the full variable domain is EPEVTQTPSHQVTQMGQEVILRCVPISNHLYFYWYRQILGQKVEFLVSFYNNEISEKSEIFDDQFSVERPDGSNFTLKIRSTKLEDSAMYFCATTGGASIEQYFGPGTRLTVT.

V is TRBV28 and J is TRBJ1-3, with 9 nucleotides matching TRBD1. Germline assignment: CDR1 MDHEN and CDR2 SYDVKM. V trimming: 7 bases; J trimming: 3 bases; junction bases outside the gene matches: 7. The CDR3 is made up of 15 amino acids. The CDR3 DNA reads TGTGCCAGCACCGAGACAGGGGGTCATGGAAACACCATATATTTT. This codes for CASTETGGHGNTIYF.

The chain has TRBV7-6 and TRBJ1-5; D call uncertain. The CDR3 runs to 13 residues. Trimming removed 2 bases from V and 2 bases from J, with 4 bases in between. Germline V lookup: CDR1 SGHVS, CDR2 FNYEAQ. CDR3 region: CASSLQGNQPQHF. CDR3 DNA: TGTGCCAGCAGCTTACAGGGCAATCAGCCCCAGCATTTT.

V gene TRBV5-6 combines with J gene TRBJ1-3, with unresolved D. Trimming took 4 bases from V and 3 from J, leaving 8 bases between them. This CDR3 is 13 amino acids long. CDR1 is SGHDT and CDR2 is YYEEEE in the germline V gene. CDR3 loop: CASSQAGGNTIYF. CDR3 DNA: TGTGCCAGCAGCCAAGCTGGTGGAAACACCATATATTTT.

This clone was counted a single time. J is TRBJ1-1 and V is TRBV5-1; 10 bases map to TRBD1. J lost 4 bases, V lost 0 bases, and 6 bases had no gene match. CDR1 and CDR2 from the germline V gene are SGHRS and YFSETQ. The CDR3 loop spans 16 amino acids. The CDR3 sequence is CASSLAGTGEGTEAFF. In DNA form, the CDR3 reads TGCGCCAGCAGCTTGGCCGGGACAGGGGAGGGCACTGAAGCTTTCTTT.

The chain combines TRBV19 with TRBJ2-6, with D perhaps matching TRBD1 (6 bases). CDR1 LNHDA and CDR2 SQIVND come from the germline V gene (reference sequence). With 6 bases removed from V and 0 bases from J, the gap between germline ends came to 12 bases. The CDR3 totals 16 residues. The CDR3 DNA follows: TGTGCCAGTAGCCTACAGGGAAGCTCTGGGGCCAACGTCCTGACTTTC. Protein: CASSLQGSSGANVLTF.

This chain connects TRBV6-5 to TRBJ2-1; 10 bases are shared with TRBD2. The CDR3 contains 15 residues. Germline lookup yields CDR1 MNHEY and CDR2 SVGAGI. V shed 4 bases, J shed 9 bases, and the junction held 9 bases outside the gene matches. CDR3 sequence: CASSSSGLADGEQFF. The DNA of the CDR3 is TGTGCCAGCAGTTCGTCTGGACTAGCGGATGGTGAGCAGTTCTTC.

CDR3 loop: CASSLRTGSNQPQHF. The DNA for the CDR3 is TGTGCCAGCAGCTTACGGACAGGAAGCAATCAGCCCCAGCATTTT. V is TRBV11-2 and J is TRBJ1-5; TRBD1 matches 7 bases. The junction had 2 bases not matched to a gene; V was cut back by 2 bases and J by 1 base. This CDR3 contains 15 residues. Germline lookup yields CDR1 SGHAT and CDR2 FQNNGV.

The chain carries TRBV6-1 and TRBJ2-1, with D tentatively TRBD1 (7 bases). Germline CDR1 MNHNS, CDR2 SASEGT. V lost 6 bases and J lost 0, with 9 bases in between. This CDR3 comprises 14 residues. The CDR3 region is CASRRDSSYNEQFF. DNA for the CDR3: TGTGCCAGCAGGCGGGACAGCTCCTACAATGAGCAGTTCTTC.

This clone occurred once. The V and J genes are TRBV9 and TRBJ2-7; weak D call: TRBD1 (6 bases). The germline V gene encodes CDR1 SGDLS and CDR2 YYNGEE. The V end lost 3 bases, the J end lost 5 bases, and 15 bases lay between the germline ends. CDR3 size: 14 residues. The CDR3 spells CASSDGTMGDEQYF. DNA for the CDR3: TGTGCCAGCAGCGATGGGACAATGGGGGACGAGCAGTACTTC.

The genes are TRBV4-2 and TRBJ2-1, with a tentative D call TRBD1 (5 bases). The CDR3 has 16 residues. Deletions cut 0 bases from V and 0 bases from J, with 9 bases between. Per the germline V gene, CDR1 is LGHNA and CDR2 is YNFKEQ. The CDR3 nucleotides are TGTGCCAGCAGCCAAGAAGGACACAGCTCCTACAATGAGCAGTTCTTC. Its translation is CASSQEGHSSYNEQFF.

The V call is TRBV5-1, the J call TRBJ1-2; D might be TRBD1 (6 bases). Trimming removed 0 bases from V and 5 bases from J, with 11 bases in between. The germline V gene has CDR1 SGHRS and CDR2 YFSETQ. The CDR3 is 14 residues long. CDR3 coding DNA: TGCGCCAGCAGCTTGGAGGTCAGGGGATATGGCTACACCTTC. It yields the protein CASSLEVRGYGYTF.